Below, 30 T cell receptor beta chains from the same sample are listed, as sequenced in a study of cytomegalovirus exposure and HLA in healthy donors. PCR amplification relied on 60 Vbeta primers (plus 13 Jbeta primers). Data came from immunoSEQ multiplex PCR; TCRdb stores just in-frame clones and leaves some out. The data hold around 200,000 clones, with 75% to 90% observed a single time. The sample comprised PBMCs. The receptors stem from a woman between 18 and 29 years old in good health and CMV-seronegative.

The CDR3 sequence is CASSLGTGKRNTEAFF. DNA of the CDR3: TGTGCCAGCAGCTTGGGGACAGGGAAACGAAACACTGAAGCTTTCTTT. The J gene is TRBJ1-1, the V gene TRBV5-4, with TRBD1 matching over 8 bases. CDR3 size: 16 residues. V trimming: 0 bases; J trimming: 2 bases; junction bases outside the gene matches: 6. Germline CDR1 SGHNT, CDR2 YYREEE (reference sequence).

The rearrangement joins TRBV5-1 to TRBJ2-2, with D tentatively TRBD2 (5 bases). Germline V CDR1 and CDR2: SGHRS, YFSETQ. The CDR3 totals 12 residues. Trimming removed 7 bases at V and 6 bases at J, with 10 bases between. DNA for the CDR3: TGCGCCAGCCGGGTGGAGGCCGGGGAGCTGTTTTTT. It encodes CASRVEAGELFF.

The V and J genes are TRBV2 and TRBJ1-1; D perhaps matches TRBD1 (6 bases). V shed 2 bases and J shed 3 bases, with 19 bases lying between them. CDR1 and CDR2 (germline): SNHLY, FYNNEI. The CDR3 sequence is 17 residues long. This chain's CDR3 is CASSESQGTFTDTEAFF. The CDR3 DNA reads as TGTGCCAGCAGTGAAAGTCAGGGGACCTTCACGGACACTGAAGCTTTCTTT.

The rearrangement uses TRBV7-2 and TRBJ2-6; D is possibly TRBD1 (5 bases). Trimming took off 1 base at V and 3 bases at J, with 10 bases between the two ends. The CDR3 has 16 residues. Germline V gene sequence: CDR1 SGHTA, CDR2 FQGNSA. The CDR3 protein is CASSLVAGYGANVLTF. The CDR3 DNA sequence: TGTGCCAGCAGCTTAGTCGCAGGGTATGGGGCCAACGTCCTGACTTTC.

The chain recombines TRBV28 with TRBJ1-5, with D possibly being TRBD1 (6 bases). CDR1 MDHEN and CDR2 SYDVKM come from the germline V gene. Trimming cost V 0 bases and J 5 bases, with 17 bases left between them. This CDR3 has 17 residues. The CDR3 protein is CASSLWALEGGDQPQHF. CDR3 nucleotides: TGTGCCAGCAGTTTATGGGCCCTGGAGGGGGGGGATCAGCCCCAGCATTTT.

The chain couples TRBV10-3 to TRBJ1-5; 8 bases agree with TRBD1. The V gene end was trimmed by 5 bases and the J gene end by 6 bases; junction bases not matched to a gene: 6. This CDR3 contains 14 residues. The V gene's germline CDR1 is ENHRY and CDR2 SYGVKD. CDR3 region: CAISPGGMGQPQHF. CDR3 nucleotides: TGTGCCATCAGTCCAGGGGGCATGGGTCAGCCCCAGCATTTT.

The chain is built from TRBV11-2 and TRBJ1-4, with D maybe TRBD1 (5 bases). V was shortened by 0 bases and J by 15 bases, with 14 bases between the two germline ends. The CDR3 is 13 residues long. Germline V gene lookup returns CDR1 SGHAT and CDR2 FQNNGV. The CDR3 DNA follows: TGTGCCAGCAGCTTAGACGACTTTTGGGGGGTGTTTTTT. Its translation: CASSLDDFWGVFF.

The CDR3 DNA reads TGTGCCAGCAGTCCCCCAGCGGGAGATCCCCACGAGCAGTACTTC. This sequence encodes CASSPPAGDPHEQYF. This sequence joins TRBV28 and TRBJ2-7, with 8 bases lining up with TRBD2. Germline V CDR1 and CDR2: MDHEN, SYDVKM. The CDR3 is made up of 15 amino acids. J lost 5 bases, V lost 5 bases, and 11 bases had no gene match.

CDR3 sequence reads: CASSSPGTSGNEQFF. The CDR3 DNA follows: TGTGCCAGCAGTTCGCCCGGGACTAGCGGCAATGAGCAGTTCTTC. The gene calls are TRBV6-5 and TRBJ2-1; TRBD2 aligns across 11 bases. V shed 4 bases, J shed 6 bases, and the junction held 5 bases outside the gene matches. CDR3 size: 15 residues. CDR1 is MNHEY and CDR2 is SVGAGI in the germline V gene.

The chain has TRBV6-1 and TRBJ1-4; 9 bases are a match to TRBD1. The CDR3 runs to 18 residues. The V gene end was trimmed by 4 bases and the J gene end by 0 bases; junction bases not matched to a gene: 9. CDR1 is MNHNS, CDR2 SASEGT, per germline. CDR3 sequence reads: CASSGSGTGFATNEKLFF. The CDR3 DNA reads TGTGCCAGCAGTGGCTCCGGGACAGGGTTTGCAACTAATGAAAAACTGTTTTTT.

By frequency in the sample, this clone is medium-sized. The rearrangement links TRBV5-1 to TRBJ2-7; possibly TRBD1 for D (6 bases). This CDR3 comprises 13 residues. CDR1 and CDR2 (germline): SGHRS, YFSETQ. V lost 0 bases, J lost 11 bases, and 15 bases lay in between. CDR3: CASSLAGTPEKYF. The DNA of the CDR3 is TGCGCCAGCAGCTTGGCCGGGACACCAGAGAAGTACTTC.

The V gene is TRBV18, the J gene TRBJ1-5; D is unresolved. V was cut by 3 bases and J by 7 bases, with 10 bases left in between. The CDR3 loop spans 13 amino acids. The germline V gene encodes CDR1 KGHSH and CDR2 LQKENI. In DNA form, the CDR3 reads TGTGCCAGCTCACCTAGAGCGGGGCAGCCCCAGCATTTT. The encoded protein is CASSPRAGQPQHF.

The chain couples TRBV11-2 to TRBJ1-4; 8 bases line up with TRBD1. V lost 3 bases to trimming and J lost 6 bases; unmatched junction nucleotides: 3. The CDR3 spans 14 residues. The germline V gene has CDR1 SGHAT and CDR2 FQNNGV. The CDR3 loop is CASSFGQGYEKLFF. The CDR3 DNA sequence: TGTGCCAGCAGCTTTGGACAGGGCTATGAAAAACTGTTTTTT. The full variable domain, in which reference TRBV11-2 and TRBJ1-4 provide the parts outside the CDR3, is EAGVAQSPRYKIIEKRQSVAFWCNPISGHATLYWYQQILGQGPKLLIQFQNNGVVDDSQLPKDRFSAERLKGVDSTLKIQPAKLEDSAVYLCASSFGQGYEKLFFGSGTQLSVL.

On this clone: Different DNA sequences within this sample yield the same CDR3. This sequence joins TRBV7-9 and TRBJ1-5, with 7 bases lining up with TRBD1. The trim removed 1 base at V and 6 bases at J, leaving 3 bases unmatched. Germline CDR1 SEHNR, CDR2 FQNEAQ (reference sequence). The CDR3 runs to 14 residues. The CDR3 loop reads CASSLDRGGQPQHF. CDR3 DNA sequence: TGTGCCAGCAGCTTAGACAGGGGAGGTCAGCCCCAGCATTTT. Combining the CDR3 with reference TRBV7-9 and TRBJ1-5 gives the whole variable domain DTGVSQNPRHKITKRGQNVTFRCDPISEHNRLYWYRQTLGQGPEFLTYFQNEAQLEKSRLLSDRFSAERPKGSFSTLEIQRTEQGDSAMYLCASSLDRGGQPQHFGDGTRLSIL.

This clone was seen a handful of times. The V call is TRBV4-2, the J call TRBJ2-1, with 8 bases that match TRBD1. Looked up from germline, CDR1 is LGHNA and CDR2 is YNFKEQ. This CDR3 is built from 15 residues. V trimming: 4 bases; J trimming: 5 bases; junction bases outside the gene matches: 7. For the CDR3, the DNA is TGTGCCAGCAGCCTGACAGGGGTGAACGACAATGAGCAGTTCTTC. This sequence encodes CASSLTGVNDNEQFF.

This chain connects TRBV29-1 to TRBJ1-1; D gene unclear. Germline assignment: CDR1 SQVTM and CDR2 ANQGSEA. The ends were cut back, 2 bases at V and 6 bases at J, with 16 bases in the middle. The length of the CDR3 is 14 residues. The CDR3 DNA reads as TGCAGCGTTGAATTTAGACTTTCGAGCGCTGAAGCTTTCTTT. Its translation is CSVEFRLSSAEAFF.

V and J are TRBV7-8 and TRBJ2-1; D may be TRBD1 (6 bases). The CDR3 totals 19 residues. Trimming left V 3 bases short and J 0 bases short, with 21 bases between. Germline V gene data show CDR1 as SGHVS and CDR2 as FQNEAQ. CDR3 DNA: TGTGCCAGCAGCTTGCGTACAGGGTCGGTTGGCGGCTCCTACAATGAGCAGTTCTTC. Its protein product is CASSLRTGSVGGSYNEQFF.

In its sample, this clone was seen a few times. Other DNA sequences from this sample encode an identical CDR3 as well. The gene calls are TRBV30 and TRBJ2-5; D is unresolved. Trimming removed 0 bases from V and 5 bases from J, with 4 bases in between. There are 11 residues in the CDR3. The germline V gene encodes CDR1 GTSNPN and CDR2 SVGIG (reference sequence). The CDR3 nucleotides read TGTGCCTGGAGTGTACTTGAGACCCAGTACTTC. Protein product: CAWSVLETQYF.

On this clone: One end of the junction varies from germline; a read error may be responsible. The V call is TRBV7-9, the J call TRBJ2-7, with 11 bases fitting TRBD1. The CDR3 totals 16 residues. Germline V CDR1 and CDR2: SEHNR, FQNEAQ (reference sequence). This CDR3 reads CSSSLPTGQGGYEQYF. The CDR3 region has the DNA TGTTCCAGCAGCCTCCCAACGGGACAGGGGGGCTACGAGCAGTACTTC.

This sequence joins TRBV5-6 and TRBJ2-5, with D hard to call. The last part of the DNA fits TRBJ2-7 better; the J call may be wrong. This CDR3 is built from 13 residues. Germline CDR1 and CDR2: SGHDT and YYEEEE. CDR3 sequence: CASSLDPDYEQYF. In DNA form, the CDR3 reads TGTGCCAGCAGCTTGGACCCTGACTACGAGCAGTACTTC.

V gene TRBV6-5 combines with J gene TRBJ1-3; possibly TRBD1 for D (5 bases). The V end lost 0 bases, the J end lost 4 bases, and 13 bases lay between the germline ends. Germline V gives CDR1 MNHEY, CDR2 SVGAGI. This CDR3 is 16 amino acids long. The CDR3 sequence: CASSYSCGAKGNTIYF. The CDR3 DNA reads TGTGCCAGCAGTTACTCGTGCGGGGCGAAAGGAAACACCATATATTTT.

A remark on this clone: At the DNA level, this CDR3 is encoded by other sequences in the same sample as well. The chain carries TRBV30 and TRBJ2-5; 8 bases fit TRBD1. Germline trimming cut 8 bases from V and 5 bases from J; bases unmatched to any gene: 16. Germline V gene sequence: CDR1 GTSNPN, CDR2 SVGIG (reference sequence). The CDR3 totals 15 residues. The CDR3 sequence is CARGLRTGYGETQYF. CDR3 sequence (DNA): TGTGCCCGTGGCCTACGGACAGGGTATGGGGAGACCCAGTACTTC. Combining the CDR3 with reference TRBV30 and TRBJ2-5 gives the whole variable domain SQTIHQWPATLVQPVGSPLSLECTVEGTSNPNLYWYRQAAGRGLQLLFYSVGIGQISSEVPQNLSASRPQDRQFILSSKKLLLSDSGFYLCARGLRTGYGETQYFGPGTRLLVL.

J is TRBJ1-5 and V is TRBV6-1, with 9 nucleotides matching TRBD1. This CDR3 is built from 18 residues. The germline gives CDR1 MNHNS, CDR2 SASEGT. The junction had 12 bases not matched to a gene; V was cut back by 4 bases and J by 2 bases. The CDR3 DNA follows: TGTGCCAGCAGTGTACCGGGTGGGACAGGGTTGGGCAATCAGCCCCAGCATTTT. This translates into CASSVPGGTGLGNQPQHF.

CDR3 protein: CASCTGTGNYEQYF. The CDR3 DNA reads TGTGCCAGTTGCACCGGGACAGGGAACTACGAGCAGTACTTC. The chain carries TRBV19 and TRBJ2-7, with 9 bases identical to TRBD1. The J segment lost 3 bases and the V segment lost 8 bases, leaving 8 bases of the junction unmatched. CDR3 length: 14 amino acids. The germline gives CDR1 LNHDA, CDR2 SQIVND (reference sequence).

The chain joins TRBV6-5 to TRBJ2-5; 10 bases are a match to TRBD2. Per germline, CDR1 MNHEY and CDR2 SVGAGI. Trimming removed 0 bases from V and 4 bases from J; junction bases left unmatched: 5. CDR3 length: 16 amino acids. DNA for the CDR3: TGTGCCAGCAGTTACTCGACGGCTAGCGGGAGAGAGACCCAGTACTTC. The encoded protein is CASSYSTASGRETQYF.

The CDR3 reads CASSLGLVYEQYF. As DNA, the CDR3 is TGTGCCAGCAGCTTAGGGCTCGTTTACGAGCAGTACTTC. The genes are TRBV11-2 and TRBJ2-7; no definite D call. CDR1 and CDR2 (germline): SGHAT, FQNNGV. V dropped 1 base and J dropped 4 bases, with 8 bases sitting between them. This CDR3 has 13 amino acids.

This chain connects TRBV5-6 to TRBJ1-2; no reliable D call. Germline lookup yields CDR1 SGHDT and CDR2 YYEEEE. Between the trimmed V and J ends, which lost 4 bases and 8 bases, there was a span of 12 bases. This CDR3 spans 12 amino acids. Written as DNA, the CDR3 is TGTGCCAGCAGCGTCGGTACTGCGGGCTACACCTTC. Translated: CASSVGTAGYTF. Together with reference TRBV5-6 and TRBJ1-2, the CDR3 gives the full variable domain: DAGVTQSPTHLIKTRGQQVTLRCSPKSGHDTVSWYQQALGQGPQFIFQYYEEEERQRGNFPDRFSGHQFPNYSSELNVNALLLGDSALYLCASSVGTAGYTFGSGTRLTVV.

The CDR3: CASSGGLAFGDNEQFF. The CDR3 DNA is TGCGCCAGCAGCGGAGGACTAGCTTTTGGAGACAATGAGCAGTTCTTC. The V and J genes are TRBV4-1 and TRBJ2-1; 8 nucleotides match TRBD2. The germline CDR1 and CDR2 sequences are MGHRA and YSYEKL. The trim removed 5 bases at V and 5 bases at J, leaving 11 bases unmatched. The CDR3 is 16 amino acids.

This chain connects TRBV6-5 to TRBJ1-4; D not certain. Germline V gives CDR1 MNHEY, CDR2 SVGAGI. V lost 2 bases and J lost 0, with 7 bases in between. CDR3 length: 15 residues. CDR3 in DNA: TGTGCCAGCAGTTACACAAGTGCAACTAATGAAAAACTGTTTTTT. Its protein is CASSYTSATNEKLFF.

This chain links TRBV7-7 with TRBJ2-5; TRBD1 might be the D (6 bases). The CDR3 has 14 residues. V lost 3 bases, J lost 5 bases, and 13 bases lay in between. The germline gives CDR1 SSHAT, CDR2 FNYEAQ (reference sequence). The CDR3 loop reads CASSFSQGGETQYF. The CDR3 bases are TGTGCCAGCAGCTTTTCGCAAGGGGGTGAGACCCAGTACTTC.